Shown below are 12 T cell receptor beta chains from a single sample sequenced in a study of quantifying T cell responses using KT2 cells. In the study overall: Reverse transcription used primers in the TCR alpha and beta constant regions.

An oligo carrying a UMI was ligated to the cDNA 3' end. An equimolar mix of RC1.1 and RC1.2 primed the beta chain across TRBC1 and TRBC2. Each CDR3 protein gets one entry after TCRdb re-called the UMI-ligation and nested PCR reads with MiXCR. The data contain around 56,000 distinct CDR3 sequences, around an eighth of them seen just once; the ten biggest clones take up about 9.4%. Material for sequencing was PBMCs spiked with cells of the T cell clone KT2. These receptors were obtained from a human donor.

This clonotype came up a few times. The J gene is TRBJ2-4, the V gene TRBV6-5; TRBD2 is a possible D gene (6 bases). V was shortened by 5 bases and J by 7 bases, with 12 bases between the two germline ends. The CDR3 runs 13 residues. Germline-derived CDR1 and CDR2 are MNHEY and SVGAGI. The CDR3, as DNA: TGTGCCAGCAGTACAGGTGGGGGGAACATTCAGTACTTC. It codes for CASSTGGGNIQYF.

The CDR3 sequence is CSARDRGGLAGLKQFF. CDR3 DNA: TGCAGTGCTAGAGATCGAGGGGGACTAGCGGGGCTCAAGCAGTTCTTC. V is TRBV20-1 and J is TRBJ2-1, with 13 positions matching TRBD2. The CDR3 is 16 residues long. Trimming cost V 0 bases and J 11 bases; bases outside gene matches: 10. Germline V gene data show CDR1 as DFQATT and CDR2 as SNEGSKA (reference sequence).

Many counts were recorded for this clonotype. The chain couples TRBV20-1 to TRBJ2-7; D gene uncertain. Germline CDR1 and CDR2: DFQATT and SNEGSKA (reference sequence). Between the trimmed V and J ends, which lost 1 base and 7 bases, there was a span of 11 bases. The CDR3 totals 12 residues. In DNA form, the CDR3 reads TGCAGTGCTAGAGCTACGGCTAGGGAGCAGTACTTC. It translates to CSARATAREQYF.

The table lists this clonotype with many counts. This is likely a read error, given that the CDR3 carries no conserved phenylalanine or tryptophan at its end. Because the CDR3's place on the DNA is in doubt, the DNA is left out and the CDR3 is given as listed by TCRdb. The chain has TRBV29-1 and TRBJ1-4; no DNA check was done on the table's D call, TRBD1. The length of the CDR3 is 12 amino acids, counting both ends. The V gene's germline CDR1 is SQVTM and CDR2 ANQGSEA. This CDR3 reads CSVEGHRDGRPR.

This clonotype came up a few times. The chain combines TRBV29-1 with TRBJ2-3, with 7 bases that match TRBD2. CDR1 and CDR2 from the germline V gene are SQVTM and ANQGSEA. This CDR3 comprises 14 residues. The V and J ends lost 3 bases and 1 base, in that order; junction bases with no gene match: 4. The CDR3 region is CSVDRGGGTDTQYF. CDR3 coding DNA: TGCAGCGTTGATCGGGGAGGGGGCACAGATACGCAGTATTTT.

The chain recombines TRBV20-1 with TRBJ2-3; 7 bases are shared with TRBD1. Germline CDR1 reads DFQATT; CDR2 reads SNEGSKA (reference sequence). This CDR3 comprises 12 residues. V shed 3 bases, J shed 6 bases, and the junction held 3 bases outside the gene matches. The CDR3 spells CSARTGLDTQYF. CDR3 nucleotides: TGCAGTGCTAGGACAGGGCTGGATACGCAGTATTTT.

The chain combines TRBV24-1 with TRBJ1-5, with a weak D call TRBD1 (5 bases). The CDR3 consists of 16 residues. Germline V lookup: CDR1 KGHDR, CDR2 SFDVKD. The V gene lost 3 bases and the J gene lost 3 bases, with 14 bases spanning the gap. CDR3: CATSDAGGGLNQPQHF. The CDR3, as DNA: TGTGCCACCAGTGATGCCGGGGGGGGACTCAATCAGCCCCAGCATTTT.

This clonotype was picked up a small number of times. CDR3 sequence: CASSLGHLNTEAFF. The CDR3 coding sequence is TGTGCCAGCAGCTTAGGGCATTTGAACACTGAAGCTTTCTTT. The chain joins TRBV7-6 to TRBJ1-1; D gene ambiguous. This CDR3 comprises 14 residues. CDR1 and CDR2 (germline): SGHVS, FNYEAQ. V lost 1 base and J lost 0, with 6 bases in between.

This clonotype was recorded many times. V usage is TRBV5-1 and J usage is TRBJ1-1; D uncertain. Trimming removed 3 bases from V and 0 bases from J, with 12 bases in between. Germline V CDR1 and CDR2: SGHRS, YFSETQ. The CDR3 has 15 residues. The CDR3 is CASSSNAGVNTEAFF. The DNA of the CDR3 is TGCGCCAGCAGCTCTAACGCGGGAGTGAACACTGAAGCTTTCTTT.

This sequence joins TRBV7-2 and TRBJ2-5, with TRBD2 matching 11 bases. The V segment lost 5 bases and the J segment 3 bases; nucleotides outside the gene matches: 2. The length of the CDR3 is 14 residues. Germline loops: CDR1 SGHTA, CDR2 FQGNSA. Written as DNA, the CDR3 is TGTGCCAGCAGCAAGGGACTAGCGGAAGAGACCCAGTACTTC. Encoded protein: CASSKGLAEETQYF.

The rearrangement joins TRBV7-9 to TRBJ2-1; TRBD2 matches 13 bases. Unmatched junction bases numbered 4, after V lost 5 bases and J lost 6 bases. Germline V lookup: CDR1 SEHNR, CDR2 FQNEAQ (reference sequence). The CDR3 sequence is 15 residues long. The CDR3 protein is CASSAGTSGTNEQFF. The CDR3 DNA reads as TGTGCCAGCAGCGCCGGGACTAGCGGGACCAATGAGCAGTTCTTC.

Ten or more counts support this clonotype. The chain is built from TRBV5-1 and TRBJ1-2; 9 bases agree with TRBD1. The CDR3 is made up of 17 amino acids. V was pared by 0 bases and J by 1 base, with 7 bases of the junction left unmatched. CDR1 is SGHRS, CDR2 YFSETQ, per germline. The CDR3 protein is CASSLDGGGQGNYGYTF. Here the CDR3 DNA reads TGCGCCAGCAGCTTGGACGGCGGGGGACAGGGTAACTATGGCTACACCTTC.